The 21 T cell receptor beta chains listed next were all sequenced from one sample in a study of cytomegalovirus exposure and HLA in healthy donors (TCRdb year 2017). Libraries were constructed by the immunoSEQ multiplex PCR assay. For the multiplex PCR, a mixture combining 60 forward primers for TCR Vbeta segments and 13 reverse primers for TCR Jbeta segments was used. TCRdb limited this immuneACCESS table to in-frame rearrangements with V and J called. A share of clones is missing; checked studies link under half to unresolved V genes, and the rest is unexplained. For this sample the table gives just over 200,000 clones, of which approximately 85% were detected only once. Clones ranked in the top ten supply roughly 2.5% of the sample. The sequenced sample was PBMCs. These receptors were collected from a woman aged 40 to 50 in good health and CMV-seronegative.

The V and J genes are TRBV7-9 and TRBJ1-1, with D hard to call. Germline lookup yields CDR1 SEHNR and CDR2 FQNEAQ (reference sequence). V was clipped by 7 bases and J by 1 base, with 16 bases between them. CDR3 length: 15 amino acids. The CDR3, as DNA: TGTGCCAGCAAGCTGTCCCCGACTACGAACACTGAAGCTTTCTTT. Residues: CASKLSPTTNTEAFF.

The CDR3 region is CASSLASSSYNEQFF. In DNA, the CDR3 is TGTGCCAGCAGCTTAGCGAGCTCCTCCTACAATGAGCAGTTCTTC. This rearrangement joins TRBV7-9 to TRBJ2-1; D remains unclear. The V and J ends lost 0 bases and 0 bases respectively, with 6 bases between them. Germline V gene lookup returns CDR1 SEHNR and CDR2 FQNEAQ (reference sequence). CDR3 length: 15 amino acids.

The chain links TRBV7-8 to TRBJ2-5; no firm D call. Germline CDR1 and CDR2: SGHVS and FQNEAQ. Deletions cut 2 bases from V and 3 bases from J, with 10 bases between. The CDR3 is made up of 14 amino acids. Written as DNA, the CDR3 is TGTGCCAGCAGCTTACGAGCCGCTAAAGAGACCCAGTACTTC. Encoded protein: CASSLRAAKETQYF.

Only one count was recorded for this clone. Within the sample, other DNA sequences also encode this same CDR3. In nucleotides, the CDR3 is TGTGCCAGCAGCTTAGGGTTTAGAGAGACCCAGTACTTC. Translated: CASSLGFRETQYF. V is TRBV7-8 and J is TRBJ2-5, with no clear D. The CDR3 runs 13 residues. V shed 1 base and J shed 4 bases, with 7 bases lying between them. Germline CDR1 SGHVS, CDR2 FQNEAQ.

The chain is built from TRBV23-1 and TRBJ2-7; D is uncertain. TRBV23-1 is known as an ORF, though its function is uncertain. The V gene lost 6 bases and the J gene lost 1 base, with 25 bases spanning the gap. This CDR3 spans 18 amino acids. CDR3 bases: TGCGCCAGCAGCCCTTATCGCCCAGGTGGCAGGTGGTCCTACGAGCAGTACTTC. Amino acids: CASSPYRPGGRWSYEQYF.

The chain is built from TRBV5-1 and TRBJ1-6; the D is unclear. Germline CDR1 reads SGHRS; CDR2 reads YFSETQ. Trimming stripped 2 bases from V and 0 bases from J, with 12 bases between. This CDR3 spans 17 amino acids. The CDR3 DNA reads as TGCGCCAGCAGCTTATATTATCTGAGCTCCTATAATTCACCCCTCCACTTT. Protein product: CASSLYYLSSYNSPLHF.

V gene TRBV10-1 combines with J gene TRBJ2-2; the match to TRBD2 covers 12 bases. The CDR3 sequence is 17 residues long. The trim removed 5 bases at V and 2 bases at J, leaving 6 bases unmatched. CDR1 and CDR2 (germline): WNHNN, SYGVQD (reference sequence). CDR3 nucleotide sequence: TGCGCCAGCAGTCCCTCTAGCGGGAGGGTTAACACCGGGGAGCTGTTTTTT. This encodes CASSPSSGRVNTGELFF.

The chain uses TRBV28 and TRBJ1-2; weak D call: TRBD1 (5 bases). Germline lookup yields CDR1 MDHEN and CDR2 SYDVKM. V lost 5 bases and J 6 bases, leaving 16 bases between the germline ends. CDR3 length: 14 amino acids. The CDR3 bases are TGTGCCAGCAGTACTTCCCCTGGGGGGAATGGCTACACCTTC. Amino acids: CASSTSPGGNGYTF.

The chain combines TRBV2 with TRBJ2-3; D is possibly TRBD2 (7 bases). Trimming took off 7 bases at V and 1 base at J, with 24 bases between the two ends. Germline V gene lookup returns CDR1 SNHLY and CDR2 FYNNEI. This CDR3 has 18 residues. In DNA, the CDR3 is TGTGCCAGCACAGCCCGGCCGGGGGGCGACATGGGCACAGATACGCAGTATTTT. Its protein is CASTARPGGDMGTDTQYF.

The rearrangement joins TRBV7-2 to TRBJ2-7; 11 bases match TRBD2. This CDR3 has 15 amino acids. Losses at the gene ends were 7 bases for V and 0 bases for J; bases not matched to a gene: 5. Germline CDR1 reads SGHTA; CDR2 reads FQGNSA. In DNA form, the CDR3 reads TGTGCCAGCAACCCGACTAGCGGGGACTCCTACGAGCAGTACTTC. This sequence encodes CASNPTSGDSYEQYF. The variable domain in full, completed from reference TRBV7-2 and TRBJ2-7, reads GAGVSQSPSNKVTEKGKDVELRCDPISGHTALYWYRQSLGQGLEFLIYFQGNSAPDKSGLPSDRFSAERTGGSVSTLTIQRTQQEDSAVYLCASNPTSGDSYEQYFGPGTRLTVT.

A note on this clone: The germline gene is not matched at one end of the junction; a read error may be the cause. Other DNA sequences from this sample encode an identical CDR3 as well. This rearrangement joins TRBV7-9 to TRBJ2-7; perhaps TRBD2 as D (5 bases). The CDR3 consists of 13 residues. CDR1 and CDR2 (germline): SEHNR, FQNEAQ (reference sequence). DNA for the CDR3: TGTGCCAGCAGCCGGGAAAGCTCCTACGAGCAATACTTC. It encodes CASSRESSYEQYF.

The CDR3 sequence: CASSFGTHISYEQYF. As DNA, the CDR3 is TGTGCCAGCAGCTTCGGGACTCACATCTCCTACGAGCAGTACTTC. The rearrangement uses TRBV11-2 and TRBJ2-7; possible D gene TRBD2, 6 bases. This CDR3 is built from 15 residues. In germline, CDR1 is SGHAT, CDR2 FQNNGV. Trimming cost V 3 bases and J 0 bases, with 12 bases left between them.

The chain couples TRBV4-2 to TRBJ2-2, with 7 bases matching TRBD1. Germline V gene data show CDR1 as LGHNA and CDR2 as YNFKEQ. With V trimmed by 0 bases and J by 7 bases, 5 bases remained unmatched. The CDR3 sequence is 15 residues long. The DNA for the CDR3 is TGTGCCAGCAGCCAAGAAAAGGGGGCAGTCGGGGAGCTGTTTTTT. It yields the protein CASSQEKGAVGELFF.

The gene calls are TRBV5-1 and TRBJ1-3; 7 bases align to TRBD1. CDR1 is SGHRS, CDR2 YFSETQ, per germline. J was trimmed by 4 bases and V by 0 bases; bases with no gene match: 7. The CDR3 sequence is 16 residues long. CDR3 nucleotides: TGCGCCAGCAGCTTGGCCGGAGGGGGCAGAGGAAACACCATATATTTT. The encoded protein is CASSLAGGGRGNTIYF.

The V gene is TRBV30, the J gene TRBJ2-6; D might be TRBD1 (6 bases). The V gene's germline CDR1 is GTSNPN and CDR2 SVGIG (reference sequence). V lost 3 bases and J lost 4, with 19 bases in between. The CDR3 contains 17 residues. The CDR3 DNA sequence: TGTGCCTGGAGCCCCCCCGGGACACTCAAAGGGGCCAACGTCCTGACTTTC. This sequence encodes CAWSPPGTLKGANVLTF. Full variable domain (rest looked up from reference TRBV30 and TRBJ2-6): SQTIHQWPATLVQPVGSPLSLECTVEGTSNPNLYWYRQAAGRGLQLLFYSVGIGQISSEVPQNLSASRPQDRQFILSSKKLLLSDSGFYLCAWSPPGTLKGANVLTFGAGSRLTVL.

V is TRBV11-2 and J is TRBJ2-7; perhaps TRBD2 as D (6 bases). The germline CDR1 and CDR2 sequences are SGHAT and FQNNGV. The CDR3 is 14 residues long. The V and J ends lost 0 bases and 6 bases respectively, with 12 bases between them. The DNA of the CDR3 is TGTGCCAGCAGCTTAGACTCGTCTAGCGCCGAGCAGTACTTC. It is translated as CASSLDSSSAEQYF.

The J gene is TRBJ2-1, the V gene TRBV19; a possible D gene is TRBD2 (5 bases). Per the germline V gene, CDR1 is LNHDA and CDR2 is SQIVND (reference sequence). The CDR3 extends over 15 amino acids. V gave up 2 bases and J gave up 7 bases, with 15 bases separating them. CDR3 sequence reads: CASSIWASPENEQFF. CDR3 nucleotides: TGTGCCAGTAGTATATGGGCTAGCCCGGAGAATGAGCAGTTCTTC.

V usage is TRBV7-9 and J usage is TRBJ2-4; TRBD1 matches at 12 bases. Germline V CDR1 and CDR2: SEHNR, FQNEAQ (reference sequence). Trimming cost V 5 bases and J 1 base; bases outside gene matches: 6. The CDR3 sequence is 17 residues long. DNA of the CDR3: TGTGCCAGCAGCCCGGGACAGGGGGCTGCGGCCAAAAACATTCAGTACTTC. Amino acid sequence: CASSPGQGAAAKNIQYF.

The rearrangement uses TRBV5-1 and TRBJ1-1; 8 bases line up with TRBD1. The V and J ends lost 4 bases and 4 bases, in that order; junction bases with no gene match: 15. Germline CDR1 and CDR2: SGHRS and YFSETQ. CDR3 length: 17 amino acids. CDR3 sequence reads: CASSIGQGTYFFTEAFF. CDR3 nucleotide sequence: TGCGCCAGCAGCATCGGACAGGGAACCTACTTTTTCACTGAAGCTTTCTTT.

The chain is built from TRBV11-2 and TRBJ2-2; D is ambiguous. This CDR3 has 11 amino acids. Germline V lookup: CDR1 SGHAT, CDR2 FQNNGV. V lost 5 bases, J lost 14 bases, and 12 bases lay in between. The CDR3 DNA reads TGTGCCAGCAGCAGGTTGGAGAAACTGTTTTTT. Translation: CASSRLEKLFF.

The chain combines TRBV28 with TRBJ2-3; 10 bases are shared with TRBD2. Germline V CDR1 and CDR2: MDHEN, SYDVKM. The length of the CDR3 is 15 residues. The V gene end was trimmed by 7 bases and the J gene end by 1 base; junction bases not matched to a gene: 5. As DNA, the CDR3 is TGTGCCAGCACTTTGACTAGCGGGCGCACAGATACGCAGTATTTT. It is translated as CASTLTSGRTDTQYF.